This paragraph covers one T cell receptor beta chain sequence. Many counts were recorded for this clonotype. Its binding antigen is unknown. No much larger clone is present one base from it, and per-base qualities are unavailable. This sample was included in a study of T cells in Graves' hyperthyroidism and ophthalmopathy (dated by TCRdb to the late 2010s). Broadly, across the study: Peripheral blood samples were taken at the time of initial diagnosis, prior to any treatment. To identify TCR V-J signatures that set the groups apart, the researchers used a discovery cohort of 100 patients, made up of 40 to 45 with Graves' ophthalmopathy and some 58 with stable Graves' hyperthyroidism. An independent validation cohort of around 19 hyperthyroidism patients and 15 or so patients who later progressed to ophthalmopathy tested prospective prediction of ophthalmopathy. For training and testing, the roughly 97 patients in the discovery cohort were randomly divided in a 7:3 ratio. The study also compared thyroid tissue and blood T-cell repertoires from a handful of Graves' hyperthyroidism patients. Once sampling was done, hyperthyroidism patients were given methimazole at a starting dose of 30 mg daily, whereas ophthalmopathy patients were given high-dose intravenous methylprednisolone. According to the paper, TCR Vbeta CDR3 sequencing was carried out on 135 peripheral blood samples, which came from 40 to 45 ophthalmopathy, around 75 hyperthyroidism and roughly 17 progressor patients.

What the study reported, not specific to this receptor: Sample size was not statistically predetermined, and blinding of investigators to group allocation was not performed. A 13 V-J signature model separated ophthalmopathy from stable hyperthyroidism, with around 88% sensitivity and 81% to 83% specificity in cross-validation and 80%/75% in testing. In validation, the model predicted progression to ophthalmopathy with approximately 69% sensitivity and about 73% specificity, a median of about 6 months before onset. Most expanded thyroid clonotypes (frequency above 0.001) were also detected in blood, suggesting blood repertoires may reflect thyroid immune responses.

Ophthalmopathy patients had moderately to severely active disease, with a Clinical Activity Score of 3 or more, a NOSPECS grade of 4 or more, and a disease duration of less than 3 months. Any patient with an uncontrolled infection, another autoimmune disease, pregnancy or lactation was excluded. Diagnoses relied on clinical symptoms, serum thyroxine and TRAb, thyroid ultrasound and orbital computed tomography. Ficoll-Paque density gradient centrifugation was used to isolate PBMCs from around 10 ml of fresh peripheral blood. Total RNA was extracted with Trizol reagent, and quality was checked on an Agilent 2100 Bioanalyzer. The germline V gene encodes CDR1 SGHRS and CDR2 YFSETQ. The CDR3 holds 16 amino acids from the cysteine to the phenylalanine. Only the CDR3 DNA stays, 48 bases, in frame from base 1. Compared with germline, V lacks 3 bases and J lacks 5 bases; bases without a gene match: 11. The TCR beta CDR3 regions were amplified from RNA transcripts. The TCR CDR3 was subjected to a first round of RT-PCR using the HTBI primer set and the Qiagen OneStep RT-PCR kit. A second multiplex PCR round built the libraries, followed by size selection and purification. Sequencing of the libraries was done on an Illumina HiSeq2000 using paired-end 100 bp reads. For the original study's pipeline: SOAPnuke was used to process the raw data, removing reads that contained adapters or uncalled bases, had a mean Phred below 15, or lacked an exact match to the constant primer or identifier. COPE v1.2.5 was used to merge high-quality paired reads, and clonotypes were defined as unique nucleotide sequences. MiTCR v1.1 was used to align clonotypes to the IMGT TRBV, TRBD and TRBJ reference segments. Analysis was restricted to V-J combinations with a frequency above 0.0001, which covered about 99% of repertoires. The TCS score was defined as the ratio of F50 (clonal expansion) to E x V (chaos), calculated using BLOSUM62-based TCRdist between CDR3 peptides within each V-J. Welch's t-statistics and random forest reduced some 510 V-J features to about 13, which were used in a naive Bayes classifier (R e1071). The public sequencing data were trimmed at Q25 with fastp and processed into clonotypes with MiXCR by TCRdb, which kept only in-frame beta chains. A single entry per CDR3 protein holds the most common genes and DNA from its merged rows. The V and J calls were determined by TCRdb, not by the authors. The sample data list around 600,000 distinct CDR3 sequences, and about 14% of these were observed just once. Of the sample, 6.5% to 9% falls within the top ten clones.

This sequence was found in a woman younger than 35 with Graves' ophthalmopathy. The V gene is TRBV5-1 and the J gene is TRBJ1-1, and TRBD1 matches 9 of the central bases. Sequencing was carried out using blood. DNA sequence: TGCGCCAGCAGCTATCATACAGGGGGCGGGGGGACTGAAGCTTTCTTT. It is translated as CASSYHTGGGGTEAFF. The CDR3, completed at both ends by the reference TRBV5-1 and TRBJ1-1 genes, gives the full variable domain KAGVTQTPRYLIKTRGQQVTLSCSPISGHRSVSWYQQTPGQGLQFLFEYFSETQRNKGNFPGRFSGRQFSNSRSEMNVSTLELGDSALYLCASSYHTGGGGTEAFFGQGTRLTVV.